This paragraph covers one TCR beta chain sequence. The V end lost 6 bases, the J end lost 0 bases, and 8 bases lay between the germline ends. The CDR3 has 13 amino acids. Germline V gives CDR1 SGHTA, CDR2 FQGNSA. Measured with immunoSEQ multiplex PCR; TCRdb has only the in-frame clones, and not every one. The repertoire includes under 300,000 clones, about 80% of them detected once, and over 12% sits in the top ten. This sample is drawn from a study of blood T cell repertoires in COVID-19. The chain uses TRBV7-2 and TRBJ1-2; D remains ambiguous. The sequence came from a man in his forties who had recovered from COVID-19. Sequenced input: PBMCs or T cells enriched from blood (not recorded which). The CDR3 protein is CASRQLANYGYTF. The CDR3 nucleotides read TGTGCCAGCAGACAGTTAGCTAACTATGGCTACACCTTC.